The 17 T cell receptor beta chains presented below share a single source sample, sequenced in a study of spatial heterogeneity in lung cancer. MiXCR was run by TCRdb on the 5' RACE reads, yielding one entry per CDR3 protein. The repertoire consists of around 30,000 distinct CDR3 sequences, with around 6% occurring once and the leading ten covering around 20%. This sample's time point: blood at routine non-recurrence follow-up after resection. Whole RNA, which was extracted from tumor, nontumor lung tissue or frozen PBMC, was sequenced without any cell sorting. This material consisted of PBMCs, taken at follow-up. The receptor source for this set is a male donor with early-stage non-small cell lung cancer.

V gene TRBV6-2 or TRBV6-3 combines with J gene TRBJ1-1, with no clear D. This CDR3 contains 13 residues. Trimming took 10 bases from V and 0 from J, leaving 12 bases between them. The V gene's germline CDR1 is MNHEY and CDR2 SVGEGT. DNA for the CDR3: TGTGCCATTCAGACGCCTTTGAACACTGAAGCTTTCTTT. This codes for CAIQTPLNTEAFF.

V is TRBV29-1 and J is TRBJ1-1; 7 bases are a match to TRBD1. J gave up 3 bases and V 7 bases, and 11 bases lay outside the gene matches. The CDR3 consists of 14 residues. CDR1 and CDR2 (germline): SQVTM, ANQGSEA. This chain's CDR3 is CSGTPRGEYTEAFF. As DNA, the CDR3 is TGCAGCGGAACCCCCAGGGGGGAGTACACTGAAGCTTTCTTT.

This clonotype was counted only a few times. The chain recombines TRBV24-1 with TRBJ2-1, with TRBD2 identical over 9 bases. The germline CDR1 and CDR2 sequences are KGHDR and SFDVKD. V dropped 12 bases and J dropped 7; count of bases not matched to a gene: 6. This CDR3 spans 12 amino acids. Here the CDR3 reads CAVSGSLNEQFF. CDR3 DNA sequence: TGTGCCGTTAGCGGGAGTTTGAATGAGCAGTTCTTC.

This clonotype was seen a few times. The V call is TRBV10-3, the J call TRBJ2-3; D gene ambiguous. The V and J ends lost 4 bases and 3 bases respectively, with 8 bases between them. CDR1 ENHRY and CDR2 SYGVKD come from the germline V gene. This CDR3 spans 13 amino acids. CDR3 sequence reads: CAISGLVTDTQYF. The DNA for the CDR3 is TGTGCCATCAGTGGTCTCGTAACAGATACGCAGTATTTT.

In its sample, this clonotype was seen many times. The CDR3 protein is CASSLGDRGLETQYF. The CDR3 nucleotides are TGCGCCAGCAGCCTGGGGGACAGGGGTTTGGAGACCCAGTACTTC. The chain couples TRBV5-1 to TRBJ2-5; 10 positions match TRBD1. Germline CDR1 and CDR2: SGHRS and YFSETQ. V shed 4 bases, J shed 5 bases, and the junction held 8 bases outside the gene matches. The CDR3 loop spans 15 amino acids.

This clonotype appeared many times. The chain carries TRBV4-2 and TRBJ2-1; D unresolved. Per the germline V gene, CDR1 is LGHNA and CDR2 is YNFKEQ. This CDR3 contains 14 residues. Trimming left V 1 base short and J 8 bases short, with 12 bases between. The CDR3 loop reads CASSQVLRGYEQFF. The DNA of the CDR3 is TGTGCCAGCAGCCAAGTCCTTCGTGGCTATGAGCAGTTCTTC.

This clonotype was seen ten or more times. This chain connects TRBV28 to TRBJ2-2; D may be TRBD2 (5 bases). V shed 4 bases and J shed 5 bases, with 17 bases lying between them. The CDR3 contains 16 residues. In germline, CDR1 is MDHEN, CDR2 SYDVKM. CDR3 in amino acids: CASSSPGELLTGELFF. The DNA of the CDR3 is TGTGCCAGCAGTTCCCCCGGGGAGCTACTAACCGGGGAGCTGTTTTTT.

This clonotype was recorded many times. The chain employs TRBV3-1 and TRBJ1-1, with TRBD1 matching 7 bases. The junction had 6 bases not matched to a gene; V was cut back by 3 bases and J by 5 bases. Germline assignment: CDR1 LGHDT and CDR2 YNNKEL (reference sequence). CDR3 size: 14 residues. This CDR3 is CASSHFRGMTEAFF. DNA of the CDR3: TGTGCCAGCAGCCATTTCAGGGGGATGACTGAAGCTTTCTTT.

V usage is TRBV4-3 and J usage is TRBJ2-5, with TRBD2 matching 7 bases. The CDR3 is made up of 14 amino acids. V lost 0 bases, J lost 5 bases, and 3 bases stayed unmatched. Germline V CDR1 and CDR2: LGHNA, YSLEER. The CDR3 DNA is TGCGCCAGCAGCCAAGAAACGGGAGGTGAGACCCAGTACTTC. Translated, it gives CASSQETGGETQYF.

Many counts were recorded for this clonotype. This chain links TRBV28 with TRBJ2-1; D is undetermined. CDR1 is MDHEN and CDR2 is SYDVKM in the germline V gene. V lost 7 bases and J lost 5, with 12 bases in between. The CDR3 has 13 residues. The CDR3: CASNELMHNEQFF. CDR3 DNA: TGTGCCAGCAATGAACTGATGCACAATGAGCAGTTCTTC.

This clonotype was recorded many times. The rearrangement joins TRBV10-3 to TRBJ2-6; TRBD1 matches at 8 bases. Germline CDR1 ENHRY, CDR2 SYGVKD. Trimming cost V 8 bases and J 0 bases; bases outside gene matches: 6. CDR3 length: 16 residues. The CDR3 spells CAIPGQATSGANVLTF. In DNA form, the CDR3 reads TGTGCCATCCCGGGACAGGCAACCTCTGGGGCCAACGTCCTGACTTTC.

This clonotype has a count of ten or more. This rearrangement joins TRBV23-1 to TRBJ1-4; possible D gene TRBD1, 5 bases. TRBV23-1 carries the ORF label, with uncertain function. V lost 5 bases and J 3 bases, leaving 13 bases between the germline ends. This CDR3 has 15 residues. As DNA, the CDR3 is TGCGCCAGCAGTATGGAGACAGATTCTAATGAAAAACTGTTTTTT. It translates to CASSMETDSNEKLFF.

By share of the sample, this clonotype is large. The rearrangement links TRBV27 to TRBJ1-2; TRBD1 matches at 8 bases. The CDR3 sequence is 14 residues long. Trimming took 5 bases from V and 2 from J; bases not matched to a gene: 4. CDR1 is MNHEY, CDR2 SMNVEV, per germline (reference sequence). The CDR3 loop is CASSVQGANYGYTF. The CDR3 nucleotides read TGTGCCAGCAGTGTGCAGGGGGCAAACTATGGCTACACCTTC.

The rearrangement uses TRBV5-6 and TRBJ2-3; D uncertain. Trimming shortened V by 1 base and J by 0 bases, and 3 bases separated the two germline ends. The CDR3 length is 13 residues. Germline V CDR1 and CDR2: SGHDT, YYEEEE. The CDR3 DNA is TGTGCCAGCAGCTTGTCTAGCACAGATACGCAGTATTTT. The encoded protein is CASSLSSTDTQYF.

This clonotype was picked up a small number of times. The chain is built from TRBV5-1 and TRBJ1-4, with TRBD1 as a possible D gene (6 bases). Germline V gives CDR1 SGHRS, CDR2 YFSETQ. This CDR3 is 15 amino acids long. V was clipped by 4 bases and J by 4 bases, with 14 bases between them. The CDR3 coding sequence is TGCGCCAGCAGCCCCGGCGGGGGGCTTAATGAAAAACTGTTTTTT. It is translated as CASSPGGGLNEKLFF.

This clonotype was counted only a few times. The J gene is TRBJ1-3, the V gene TRBV19; the match to TRBD1 covers 8 bases. The germline gives CDR1 LNHDA, CDR2 SQIVND (reference sequence). There are 15 residues in the CDR3. J lost 0 bases, V lost 5 bases, and 3 bases had no gene match. CDR3 DNA sequence: TGTGCCAGTAGTGAAACAGGGGGCTCTGGAAACACCATATATTTT. Amino acid sequence: CASSETGGSGNTIYF.

This clonotype showed up many times. The V and J genes are TRBV4-1 and TRBJ2-1; a weak D match, TRBD1 (7 bases). The CDR3 has 16 amino acids. Germline-derived CDR1 and CDR2 are MGHRA and YSYEKL. Trimming took 0 bases from V and 6 from J, leaving 15 bases between them. The CDR3 sequence is CASSQERDSFFNEQFF. CDR3 in DNA: TGCGCCAGCAGCCAAGAGCGGGACAGCTTTTTCAATGAGCAGTTCTTC.